This TCR beta chain comes out of a study of cytomegalovirus exposure and HLA in healthy donors (TCRdb year 2017). For the wider study: An earlier analysis of several hundred of the donors reported about 290 Gb of sequence data and about 100 million unique TCR beta sequences from some 180 million T cells. About 330 gigabases of sequencing data and approximately 91 million unique TCR sequences made up an early release that covered about 640 HLA-typed donors. Of the 350 to 450 genotyped donors, 65% to 90% were placed in the genetic ancestry cluster associated with self-reported Caucasian donors. The aim of the study was to test whether cataloging public T cell receptors could identify signatures of past pathogen exposure. The study profiled the T cell repertoires of 550 to 700 subjects by immunosequencing and related them to cytomegalovirus serostatus. Besides the first cohort of roughly 700 subjects, a separate validation cohort made up of roughly 130 different subjects was used. The study combined high-throughput TCR immunosequencing, statistical association of individual TCRs with disease status, and machine learning to predict cytomegalovirus infection status. A later analysis re-analyzed previously published TCR beta repertoires from roughly 600 donors and added high-resolution HLA genotyping to study TCR occurrence patterns. In the later analysis, no new phenotypic data were used to find candidate immune exposures; instead, reliance was placed on TCR beta sequences and their occurrence across donors. In an earlier analysis of 500 to 650 of the donors, high-throughput TCR beta sequencing was used to judge whether each TCR beta V gene segment behaved as functional or pseudogenic. Alongside the repertoire data, information on donor age, sex, ethnicity and CMV serostatus was compiled. In a later genetic analysis, genome-wide SNP genotypes for about 65% of the 666 donors were used, and that subset was treated as a discovery cohort. Every discovery cohort repertoire had been produced on one sequencing platform. HLA typing covered class I and class II loci at four-digit resolution. Typing coverage varied by locus: roughly 620-640 donors for A, B, C, DRB1 and DQB1; more than 500 for DQA1; some 610 for DPA1; approximately 470 for DPB1. A few DR-DQ haplotypes were treated as single units for association and clustering because of strong linkage in the cohort. Among about 410 genotyped donors of the cohort, an average of around 240,000 unique TCR beta nucleotide sequences was sequenced per donor, of which 15% to 20% were non-productive.

On the study overall, not on this receptor specifically: Because some donors lacked HLA typing at each locus, the association tests relied only on the typed subset. Most TCR sequences were seen in very few donors, while some public TCRs were found in many individuals. About 17 rarely observed V segments, including chromosome 9 orphons, were excluded from the earlier analysis of a few hundred of the donors because counts were too low. Correlated functional status among segregating V segments might reflect linkage disequilibrium, but an unknown experimental factor could not be ruled out. Cytomegalovirus status was reported to be diagnosed by the classifier with high specificity and sensitivity in both the original and validation cohorts. In a later analysis, HLA-associated TCR beta chains were found to be more clonally expanded and to have lower generation probabilities than equally common non-associated chains. The study gave a list of some 150 TCR beta chains associated with cytomegalovirus. Strong co-occurrence of HLA alleles, especially DR and DQ, made assigning TCR associations to individual alleles difficult. A further reported finding was that TCR beta sequences accurately predicted the HLA-A and HLA-B alleles for most subjects in the first cohort. A later analysis found that most CMV-associated TCR beta chains appeared HLA-restricted, with HLA associations seemingly driven largely by CMV exposure. According to a later analysis, parvovirus B19, influenza, CMV and Epstein-Barr virus appeared linked to several top co-occurrence clusters. It was suggested by the authors that the approach could potentially be generalized to other disease states and immunological phenotypes. Because the 87-base-pair reads could not distinguish some IMGT-functional V segments, including TRBV6-2 and TRBV6-3, those segments were excluded. Specific HLA alleles were associated with around 18,000 TCR beta sequences at a false discovery rate of 0.05 in a later analysis. In a later genetic analysis, a missense DCLRE1C variant was associated with V-gene and J-gene trimming of TCR beta chains, and the association was replicated in an independent cohort. A later analysis found that TCR association rates varied across HLA loci, with DRB1 alleles showing the most associated TCRs and HLA-C alleles the fewest. In an earlier analysis of about 600 of the donors, most TCR beta V segments appeared in productive rearrangements about 87% or about 30% of the time, broadly matching IMGT annotations. Sequencing depth was assumed to be roughly uniform across donors in the presence/absence analyses, though that assumption may not hold. A group of highly shared sequence variants was considered likely to be a technical artifact of the sequencing pipeline. In vitro tests confirmed that a few of the cytomegalovirus-associated TCR beta chains recognize cytomegalovirus antigens. This cohort had only TCR beta chains sequenced, and the lack of alpha or paired-chain data limited which features could be detected. According to a later genetic analysis, donors in an Asian-associated ancestry cluster had fewer N-insertions in productive TCRs than the approximately 690-donor mean. Immune exposure information for the cohort was limited to CMV serostatus.

The germline V gene yields SNHLY for CDR1 and FYNNEI for CDR2. Taken from cysteine to phenylalanine, the CDR3 has 13 residues. The sequence is cut down to CDR3 DNA, 39 bases in frame from base 1. V loses 3 bases, J loses 5 bases, and the germline ends lie 10 bases apart. The library was obtained by the immunoSEQ multiplex PCR assay. The multiplex PCR relied on a mix of 60 forward primers for TCR Vbeta segments and 13 reverse primers for TCR Jbeta segments. Amplification of the CDR3 region of rearranged TCR beta genes was performed with a multiplex PCR assay on genomic DNA. The Illumina HiSeq System was used to sequence the amplified TCR beta libraries as 87-base-pair reads. The study's processing was this. Across the 600 to 700 repertoires, a later analysis counted roughly 84 million unique TCR beta chains, approximately 10 million of which were shared by at least two donors. Raw reads were error-corrected and collapsed into unique sequences by a nearest-neighbor algorithm in which closely related sequences were merged to remove PCR and sequencing errors. CDR3 sequences were aligned to IMGT reference sequences to assign V, D and J gene segments. For a sequence to be retained, at least a six-nucleotide match to both a V gene segment and a J gene segment was required. Rearrangements were classified as productive when the CDR3 lacked stop codons and remained in frame with V and J, and all other rearrangements were classified as non-productive. CDR3 was defined according to IMGT convention as the region running from the second conserved V-encoded cysteine to the conserved J-encoded phenylalanine. In an earlier analysis of 500 to 650 of the donors, sequences lacking an unambiguous match to a single V gene segment were excluded. An earlier analysis of a few hundred of the donors called V segments functional above 56.7% productive rearrangements and segregating when the between-donor standard deviation exceeded 5%. To diagnose cytomegalovirus status from the catalog of TCR beta chain sequences, a statistical classification framework was built. A later analysis assigned V and J genes by comparing TCR nucleotide sequences with IMGT/GENE-DB human TR gene sequences. The TCRdist pipeline was used in a later analysis to assign CDR3 sequences and most-parsimonious VDJ recombination scenarios. A later analysis defined each TCR beta chain by its CDR3 amino acid sequence plus V-gene family, and excluded reads lacking a unique V-gene family. As a way to deal with suspected cross-contamination and a sequencing artifact, a later analysis dropped 450 to 600 nucleotide sequences that were highly shared and had low generation probability. A later analysis calculated a clonal expansion index for each public chain from normalized within-repertoire ranks of inferred template counts. In a later analysis, generation probabilities were computed using a VDJ recombination model fitted to out-of-frame rearrangements, and the results were checked against IGoR. A later analysis scored TCR-TCR, TCR-HLA and TCR-CMV co-occurrence with hypergeometric tests, applying a repertoire-size bias correction to TCR pairs. False discovery rates were estimated in a later analysis by permuting HLA or CMV assignments 20 times. In a later analysis, co-occurring TCRs were grouped with DBSCAN, and TCRdist sequence similarity was added when clustering was performed within HLA-allele-positive subsets. Repertoires with fewer than 30,000 or more than 120,000 public chains were left out of co-occurrence clustering, as were about five repertoires with anomalous nucleotide sharing. The table comes from immuneACCESS by way of TCRdb, which keeps in-frame sequences with V and J called. Part of the clones is missing from these tables; in studies checked, under half for an unresolved V gene and the rest for unknown reasons. D and trimming were read from the DNA, whereas the V and J calls and clone size are those reported in that table. For this sample the table gives roughly 120,000 clones, of which approximately 81% were detected only once. The ten most abundant clones make up 3% to 4% of the sample.

In total, about 650 healthy bone marrow donors made up the cohort. Cohort members were all nominally healthy when sampled, although unrecorded immune exposures were likely present. The donor tested CMV seronegative and was one of the 352 seronegative cohort members. A peripheral blood sample was collected from each donor, and TCR beta sequencing was performed on peripheral blood mononuclear cells. The Qiagen DNeasy Blood Extraction Kit was used to extract genomic DNA from the blood cell samples. This clone was counted only a few times. Which antigen it targets is not known. No base quality values were provided; no much bigger clone lies one nucleotide off. Additional DNA sequences in this sample encode the identical CDR3.

The rearranged segments are TRBV2 and TRBJ2-5, with the D gene too uncertain to name. This receptor was identified in a woman aged 25-40 years in good health and CMV-seronegative. Input material: PBMCs. Here the CDR3 is given as CASSERRPETQYF. The DNA sequence reads TGTGCCAGCAGTGAGCGGAGACCGGAGACCCAGTACTTC.